The 6 T cell receptor beta chains given below trace back to one sample, sequenced in a study of shared clonotypes between healthy human individuals. Clones were read by immunoSEQ multiplex PCR, and TCRdb kept only the in-frame ones, dropping some. The table lists approximately 2,300,000 clones, around 90% of them singletons. Sequenced sample: naive CD4+ T cells from PBMCs. The subset is: CD45RA+ positively selected. These receptors were obtained from a man aged 18-30 years in good health. Some clones in this sample may be carry-over from other donors' samples.

The J gene is TRBJ1-6, the V gene TRBV6-5; D not resolved. CDR1 is MNHEY and CDR2 is SVGAGI in the germline V gene. V shed 5 bases and J shed 8 bases, with 13 bases lying between them. The CDR3 totals 14 residues. The CDR3: CASSPNRGYSPLHF. The CDR3 DNA follows: TGTGCCAGCAGTCCTAATCGTGGGTATTCACCCCTCCACTTT.

In this sample, this clone turned up once. The chain uses TRBV2 and TRBJ1-2; perhaps TRBD1 as D (6 bases). Germline V gene lookup returns CDR1 SNHLY and CDR2 FYNNEI. The CDR3 is 16 residues long. V gave up 4 bases and J gave up 6 bases, with 21 bases separating them. The CDR3 reads CASSAEGHVEGHGYTF. The CDR3, as DNA: TGTGCCAGCAGTGCGGAGGGACATGTGGAAGGGCATGGCTACACCTTC.

This chain uses TRBV15 with TRBJ2-7, with TRBD1 identical over 7 bases. The CDR3 spans 16 residues. Germline CDR1 and CDR2: LNHNV and YYDKDF (reference sequence). V lost 3 bases and J lost 7; bases outside the gene matches: 15. The CDR3 bases are TGTGCCACCAGCAGGCCCGTCGGGACAGAATCGAAAGAGCAGTACTTC. Residues: CATSRPVGTESKEQYF.

The chain recombines TRBV2 with TRBJ1-1, with no clear D. The CDR3 runs 14 residues. Germline V gene data show CDR1 as SNHLY and CDR2 as FYNNEI. Deletions cut 7 bases from V and 0 bases from J, with 12 bases between. CDR3 in amino acids: CASIGWNMNTEAFF. The CDR3 nucleotides read TGTGCCAGCATAGGTTGGAACATGAACACTGAAGCTTTCTTT.

A note on this clone: The junction differs from germline at one of its ends, possibly a read error. The chain uses TRBV5-1 and TRBJ1-2; 7 bases agree with TRBD1. The CDR3 loop spans 16 amino acids. CDR1 SGHRS and CDR2 YFSETQ come from the germline V gene. The CDR3 nucleotides are TGCGCCAGCAGTTCTACAGGGGACCCACAAAACTATGGCCACACCTTC. Its protein is CASSSTGDPQNYGHTF.

V gene TRBV27 combines with J gene TRBJ1-2; 8 nucleotides match TRBD1. This CDR3 is built from 16 residues. The J segment lost 0 bases and the V segment lost 6 bases, leaving 9 bases of the junction unmatched. Germline V gene data show CDR1 as MNHEY and CDR2 as SMNVEV (reference sequence). This CDR3 reads CASRETGVIANYGYTF. CDR3 nucleotide sequence: TGTGCCAGCAGGGAGACAGGGGTTATCGCTAACTATGGCTACACCTTC.